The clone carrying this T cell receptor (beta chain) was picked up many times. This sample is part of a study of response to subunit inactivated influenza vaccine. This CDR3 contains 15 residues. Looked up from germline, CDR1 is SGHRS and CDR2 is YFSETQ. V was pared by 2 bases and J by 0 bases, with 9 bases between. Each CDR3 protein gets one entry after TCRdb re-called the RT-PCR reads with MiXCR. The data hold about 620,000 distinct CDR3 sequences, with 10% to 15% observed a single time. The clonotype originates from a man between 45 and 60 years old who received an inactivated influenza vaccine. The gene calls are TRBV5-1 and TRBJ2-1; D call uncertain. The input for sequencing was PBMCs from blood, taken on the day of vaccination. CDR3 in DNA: TGCGCCAGCAGCTTCCGGGTTAGCTCCTACAATGAGCAGTTCTTC. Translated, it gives CASSFRVSSYNEQFF.